The 16 T cell receptor beta chains listed next were all sequenced from one sample in a study of T cell responses to AZD1222 COVID-19 vaccine. Assay used: immunoSEQ multiplex PCR; TCRdb lists only in-frame clones, some missing. The sample yields some 110,000 clones, roughly four fifths seen once. Sequences were derived from peripheral blood, sampled on day 0 of AZD1222 vaccination. The receptors were gathered from an adult in good health.

The CDR3: CASSQTVWSTDTQYF. The CDR3 DNA is TGTGCCAGCAGCCAAACCGTGTGGAGCACAGATACGCAGTATTTT. The rearrangement links TRBV14 to TRBJ2-3; D not resolved. CDR3 length: 15 residues. Trimming stripped 2 bases from V and 0 bases from J, with 9 bases between. Germline V gene sequence: CDR1 SGHDN, CDR2 FVKESK.

The chain combines TRBV25-1 with TRBJ1-4; 7 bases align to TRBD1. Germline assignment: CDR1 MGHDK and CDR2 SYGVNS. The CDR3 is 14 residues long. The V segment lost 6 bases and the J segment 8 bases; nucleotides outside the gene matches: 9. CDR3 sequence: CASSDDRASEKLFF. CDR3 coding DNA: TGTGCCAGCAGCGACGACAGGGCTTCCGAAAAACTGTTTTTT.

This chain joins TRBV19 and TRBJ2-7; D remains ambiguous. The CDR3 contains 14 residues. V gave up 5 bases and J gave up 1 base, with 12 bases separating them. CDR1 and CDR2 (germline): LNHDA, SQIVND (reference sequence). CDR3 sequence reads: CASSLRSSSYEQYF. CDR3 nucleotides: TGTGCCAGTAGTTTGCGTAGTTCTTCCTACGAGCAGTACTTC.

Remarks on this clone: This same CDR3 is encoded by further DNA sequences in the sample. The chain uses TRBV5-1 and TRBJ2-1, with 7 bases matching TRBD1. J was trimmed by 0 bases and V by 0 bases; bases with no gene match: 0. Germline assignment: CDR1 SGHRS and CDR2 YFSETQ. CDR3 length equals 15 residues. CDR3 in amino acids: CASSLGQGSYNEQFF. CDR3 in DNA: TGCGCCAGCAGCTTGGGACAGGGCTCCTACAATGAGCAGTTCTTC.

Here the CDR3 reads CASSQGDRVRYGYTF. CDR3 nucleotides: TGCGCCAGCAGCCAAGGGGACAGGGTTCGTTATGGCTACACCTTC. The V and J genes are TRBV4-3 and TRBJ1-2; 9 nucleotides match TRBD1. Per germline, CDR1 LGHNA and CDR2 YSLEER. The CDR3 sequence is 15 residues long. V trimming: 1 base; J trimming: 5 bases; junction bases outside the gene matches: 5.

The V and J genes are TRBV7-2 and TRBJ1-6, with TRBD1 matching 8 bases. The length of the CDR3 is 15 residues. CDR1 is SGHTA and CDR2 is FQGNSA in the germline V gene. The J segment lost 5 bases and the V segment lost 3 bases, leaving 3 bases of the junction unmatched. In DNA, the CDR3 is TGTGCCAGCAGCTTTGGACAGGGTAATAATTCACCCCTCCACTTT. Amino acids: CASSFGQGNNSPLHF.

The chain uses TRBV5-4 and TRBJ1-3; D gene unclear. This CDR3 contains 13 residues. Per the germline V gene, CDR1 is SGHNT and CDR2 is YYREEE (reference sequence). V was pared by 5 bases and J by 2 bases, with 8 bases between. The CDR3 nucleotides are TGTGCCAGCAGGAATATAACTGGAAACACCATATATTTT. This codes for CASRNITGNTIYF.

The chain recombines TRBV2 with TRBJ2-7, with 9 bases lining up with TRBD2. This CDR3 has 13 residues. Germline V gives CDR1 SNHLY, CDR2 FYNNEI. The J segment lost 6 bases and the V segment lost 7 bases, leaving 7 bases of the junction unmatched. CDR3 nucleotides: TGTGCCAGCAACAGGCTAGCGGGGAGCGAGCAGTACTTC. Its translation is CASNRLAGSEQYF.

The J gene is TRBJ2-7, the V gene TRBV18, with TRBD2 as a possible D gene (6 bases). Germline lookup yields CDR1 KGHSH and CDR2 LQKENI. V gave up 3 bases and J gave up 0 bases, with 15 bases separating them. CDR3 length: 16 residues. This CDR3 is CASSPDSGRSSYEQYF. CDR3 nucleotides: TGTGCCAGCTCACCTGATAGCGGCCGAAGCTCCTACGAGCAGTACTTC.

This clone was seen many times. The V gene is TRBV5-1, the J gene TRBJ2-2; D is ambiguous. V was pared by 4 bases and J by 4 bases, with 17 bases between. The CDR3 sequence is 16 residues long. In germline, CDR1 is SGHRS, CDR2 YFSETQ. CDR3 sequence: CASSATVGSLTGELFF. The CDR3 nucleotides are TGCGCCAGCAGCGCAACGGTGGGTTCTCTCACCGGGGAGCTGTTTTTT.

The V call is TRBV6-2 or TRBV6-3, the J call TRBJ2-7; D is undetermined. CDR3 length equals 12 residues. V was pared by 0 bases and J by 7 bases, with 7 bases between. Germline V gene data show CDR1 as MNHEY and CDR2 as SVGEGT. As DNA, the CDR3 is TGTGCCAGCAGTTACTCTGGATGGGAGCAGTACTTC. This sequence encodes CASSYSGWEQYF.

V and J are TRBV4-1 and TRBJ1-2, with D unresolved. The CDR3 spans 15 residues. The ends were cut back, 1 base at V and 4 bases at J, with 13 bases in the middle. Germline V gives CDR1 MGHRA, CDR2 YSYEKL. The CDR3 DNA is TGCGCCAGCAGCCAAGGTGGACTCCCGTTCTATGGCTACACCTTC. Translated, it gives CASSQGGLPFYGYTF.

This chain joins TRBV21-1 and TRBJ1-6; the table's D call of TRBD1 was not tested on the DNA. TRBV21-1 is designated a pseudogene. There are 18 residues in the CDR3. CDR3 bases: TGTGCCAGCAGCAAAGCGCTTTATGGGACAGGGGATAATTCACCCCTCCACTTT. Encoded protein: CASSKALYGTGDNSPLHF.

This clone was seen just once. The chain couples TRBV7-3 to TRBJ2-2; TRBD2 is a possible D gene (6 bases). The CDR3 sequence is 15 residues long. V was pared by 5 bases and J by 1 base, with 11 bases between. Germline lookup yields CDR1 SGHTA and CDR2 FQGTGA. The CDR3 sequence is CASSAGPLNTGELFF. CDR3 nucleotide sequence: TGTGCCAGCAGCGCGGGACCGTTGAACACCGGGGAGCTGTTTTTT.

The V gene is TRBV3-1 (or the pseudogene TRBV3-2), the J gene TRBJ2-3; D might be TRBD1 or TRBD2, each matching 7 bases. The V and J ends lost 4 bases and 1 base respectively, with 15 bases between them. The CDR3 extends over 16 amino acids. Germline CDR1 and CDR2: LGHDT and YNNKEL (reference sequence). The CDR3 sequence is CASSPQTGRGTDTQYF. In DNA, the CDR3 is TGTGCCAGCAGCCCACAGACAGGGAGGGGCACAGATACGCAGTATTTT.

This clone appeared once. The gene calls are TRBV28 and TRBJ2-7; D gene ambiguous. V lost 3 bases and J 4 bases, leaving 7 bases between the germline ends. Germline lookup yields CDR1 MDHEN and CDR2 SYDVKM. The CDR3 is 12 residues long. CDR3 nucleotides: TGTGCCAGCAGTTTGATGGGGTACGAGCAGTACTTC. Its protein product is CASSLMGYEQYF. Using reference TRBV28 and TRBJ2-7 for the parts outside the CDR3, the full variable domain is DVKVTQSSRYLVKRTGEKVFLECVQDMDHENMFWYRQDPGLGLRLIYFSYDVKMKEKGDIPEGYSVSREKKERFSLILESASTNQTSMYLCASSLMGYEQYFGPGTRLTVT.